This T cell receptor (beta chain) was recorded in a study of breast tumors, draining lymph nodes, adjacent tissues. Each CDR3 protein gets one entry after TCRdb re-called the multiplex PCR reads with MiXCR. The table records some 9,200 distinct CDR3 sequences, about 42% of them present only once. With V trimmed by 6 bases and J by 2 bases, 7 bases remained unmatched. The CDR3 runs 14 residues. Sequencing was done on a sample of tumor-adjacent breast tissue. The rearrangement uses TRBV12-3 or TRBV12-4 and TRBJ2-7, with 7 bases identical to TRBD2. This receptor was identified in a female donor with breast cancer. Some clones in this sample may be carry-over from other donors' samples. The CDR3 sequence: CASSLSSGTYEQYF. The CDR3 DNA reads as TGTGCCAGCAGCCTTTCTAGCGGAACCTACGAGCAGTACTTC.